This T cell receptor (beta chain) originates from a study of blood T cell repertoires in COVID-19. Study summary: There were acute and convalescent COVID-19 samples, and they came from the United States, Italy and Spain. PBMCs, B-cell-depleted T cells, or T cells were the source of the cDNA or gDNA that made up the material.

Germline V gives CDR1 SGDLS, CDR2 YYNGEE. Between the trimmed V and J ends, which lost 4 bases and 7 bases, there was a span of 9 bases. This CDR3 spans 13 amino acids. Original processing notes: For nucleated cells, counts were estimated from reference gene primer amplification. The assay was immunoSEQ multiplex PCR, and TCRdb's table has in-frame clones only and misses some. That table supplies the V and J calls and clone size; D and trimming were determined from the DNA. The table lists 60,000 to 65,000 clones, 85% to 90% of them singletons, with approximately 8.8% in the top ten. This receptor was identified in a human donor with active COVID-19. The donor label of this sample is uncertain. V is TRBV9 and J is TRBJ1-6; possibly TRBD1 for D (6 bases). The sequenced material came from peripheral blood. The chain's CDR3 is CASSSRGNSPLHF. CDR3 nucleotides: TGTGCCAGCAGCTCCAGGGGAAATTCACCCCTCCACTTT.